Listed below are T cell receptor beta chains from one sample, sequenced in a study of blood T cell repertoires in COVID-19. Data came from immunoSEQ multiplex PCR; TCRdb stores just in-frame clones and leaves some out. The profile shows 25,000 to 35,000 clones, around 80% of them singletons. Source material: peripheral blood. All receptors come from a human donor in a cohort sampled during active COVID-19. The CDR3 runs from the conserved cysteine through the conserved F or W. A D gene is named only where the DNA matches it firmly. Clone size is stated in some rows and not others, as once, few, many or a class when expanded.

TRBJ2-5	.	TRBV3-1/TRBV3-2	.	TGTGCCAGCAGCCAAGTTAGGGGGGGTCAAGAGACCCAGTACTTC	CASSQVRGGQETQYF
TRBJ2-1	.	TRBV2	.	TGTGCCAGCAGTGATCACAGCTACAATGAGCAGTTCTTC	CASSDHSYNEQFF
TRBJ2-3	.	TRBV14	.	TGTGCCAGCAGCCAAGTGAGAACAGATACGCAGTATTTT	CASSQVRTDTQYF
TRBJ2-3	.	TRBV11-2	TRBD2	TGTGCCAGCAGCCATGGACTAGCGGGGCGTTCCACCAAAATGGATACGCAGTATTTT	CASSHGLAGRSTKMDTQYF
TRBJ1-2	.	TRBV30	TRBD1	TGTGCCTGGAAACCGGGACAGTTTGGTGGCTACACCTTC	CAWKPGQFGGYTF
TRBJ1-1	.	TRBV7-2	.	TGTGCCAGCAGCCTCGTTTCTTCGGGGGTTCGCGCTGAAGCTTTCTTT	CASSLVSSGVRAEAFF
TRBJ2-7	.	TRBV7-2	.	TGTGCCAGCAGCTTAGTAGTAGCCTACGAGCAGTACTTC	CASSLVVAYEQYF
TRBJ2-7	once	TRBV27	TRBD2	TGTGCCAGCAGTCTCCATGAGCGGGGCTACGAGCAGTACTTC	CASSLHERGYEQYF
TRBJ2-7	.	TRBV7-6	.	TGTGCCAGCAGCTTAGCGGGTTTTGGCGGGGGCCACTACGAGCAGTACTTC	CASSLAGFGGGHYEQYF
TRBJ2-1	.	TRBV13	.	TGTGCCAGCAGCCTGGGCCTGTATAGCGGAGCAGTGAGAAATGAGCAGTTCTTC	CASSLGLYSGAVRNEQFF
TRBJ2-5	.	TRBV5-1	TRBD2	TGCGCCAGCAGCTTGGAGCCAGCGGGGGTCCAAGAGACCCAGTACTTC	CASSLEPAGVQETQYF
TRBJ1-4	once	TRBV7-2	.	TGTGCCAGCGGGGGGATGACTAATGAAAAACTGTTTTTT	CASGGMTNEKLFF
TRBJ1-1	few	TRBV6-4	TRBD1	TGTGCCAGCAGTGACCCTAACAGGGGGCAAGCTTTCTTT	CASSDPNRGQAFF
TRBJ2-7	.	TRBV4-2	.	TGTGCCAGCAGCCAAGGAGGGCAGGGGTACGAGCAGTACTTC	CASSQGGQGYEQYF
TRBJ2-2	few	TRBV29-1	.	TGCAGCGTACTACAGGGTATCGGGATCGGGGAGCTGTTTTTT	CSVLQGIGIGELFF
TRBJ1-5	.	TRBV2	.	TGTGCCAGCAGTAATCGGGACATGAGGAGCAATCAGCCCCAGCATTTT	CASSNRDMRSNQPQHF
TRBJ1-6	.	TRBV4-1	TRBD1	TGCGCCAGCAGGACAGGGGGCGCAGACGGTTCACCCCTCCACTTT	CASRTGGADGSPLHF
TRBJ1-4	.	TRBV30	TRBD1	TGTGCCTGGAGTGCTTGGGACAGGGGGCCAGGTGAAAAACTGTTTTTT	CAWSAWDRGPGEKLFF
TRBJ1-3	.	TRBV12-3/TRBV12-4	.	TGTGCCAGCAGTCCTCAGGAAGGAAACACCATATATTTT	CASSPQEGNTIYF
TRBJ2-1	.	TRBV19	TRBD1	TGTGCCAGTAGTACAGAGGACAGGGGGCGAAATCAATATGAGCAGTTCTTC	CASSTEDRGRNQYEQFF
TRBJ1-1	few	TRBV9	.	TGTGCCAGCAGCCCGAGTGTGGACACTGAAGCTTTCTTT	CASSPSVDTEAFF
TRBJ2-5	few	TRBV7-2	.	TGTGCCAGCAGCTTATGGAGCGGAAGCCAAGAGACCCAGTACTTC	CASSLWSGSQETQYF
TRBJ2-4	.	TRBV5-1	.	TGCGCCAGCAGCTTGAACATGAACAAAAACATTCAGTACTTC	CASSLNMNKNIQYF
TRBJ1-6	once	TRBV5-6	TRBD1	TGTGCCAGCAGCGCATTGGACAGGTATAATTCACCCCTCCACTTT	CASSALDRYNSPLHF
TRBJ2-2	.	TRBV19	.	TGTGCCAGTACCAGTGACAGTAGCCTATACACCGGGGAGCTGTTTTTT	CASTSDSSLYTGELFF
TRBJ2-2	many	TRBV7-9	TRBD2	TGTGCCACAATAGCGGGGGCGAACACCGGGGAGCTGTTTTTT	CATIAGANTGELFF
TRBJ1-2	.	TRBV11-2	TRBD1	TGTGCCAGCAGCAGACAGGGGCCCTATGGCTACACCTTC	CASSRQGPYGYTF
TRBJ1-3	.	TRBV6-5	TRBD1	TGTGCCAGCAGTTCGACAGGGATAGGAAACACCATATATTTT	CASSSTGIGNTIYF
TRBJ1-1	.	TRBV2	.	TGTGCCAGCAGTAACTCTGAAGCTTTCTTT	CASSNSEAFF
TRBJ1-6	.	TRBV5-1	.	TGCGCCAGCAGCCCGGAGGGGCTTAATTCACCCCTCCACTTT	CASSPEGLNSPLHF
TRBJ1-3	once	TRBV28	.	TGTGCCAGCAGTTTGAGCGGGGGGCATCCCACCATATATTTT	CASSLSGGHPTIYF
TRBJ2-2	.	TRBV2	.	TGTGCCAGCGGGACTTCGCACACCGGGGAGCTGTTTTTT	CASGTSHTGELFF
TRBJ1-4	.	TRBV2	.	TGTGCCAGCAGTGAATACGGACAGACCCTAAAAAAACTGTTTTTT	CASSEYGQTLKKLFF
TRBJ2-2	.	TRBV6-5	TRBD2	TGTGCCAGCAGTTCTCCAAGCGGGGTGCCCACCGGGGAGCTGTTTTTT	CASSSPSGVPTGELFF
TRBJ2-7	.	TRBV7-8	.	TGTGCCAGCAGCTTGAGCCTCCACGAGCAGTACTTC	CASSLSLHEQYF
TRBJ2-2	.	TRBV5-1	.	TGCGCCAGCAGCGACACTAGACAGAACACCGGGGAGCTGTTTTTT	CASSDTRQNTGELFF
TRBJ1-5	.	TRBV11-3	TRBD1	TGTGCCAGCAGCTCCGTCGACAGGGAGGGCAATCAGCCCCAGCATTTT	CASSSVDREGNQPQHF
TRBJ2-5	once	TRBV19	.	TGTGCACTCAAAGGCAGGCCCAGGGCCCAGTACTTC	CALKGRPRAQYF
TRBJ1-2	.	TRBV25-1	.	TGTGCCAGCAGTGAATCGAGCAACGGCTATGGCTACACCTTC	CASSESSNGYGYTF
TRBJ2-7	.	TRBV18	TRBD1	TGTGCCAGCTCCGGGGACAGGGGGACCTCCTACGAGCAGTACTTC	CASSGDRGTSYEQYF
TRBJ1-4	.	TRBV12-2	.	TGTGCAAGTCGCTCCCACAATATCAGGGGGCGGAATGAAAAACTGTTTTTT	CASRSHNIRGRNEKLFF
TRBJ1-6	.	TRBV6-5	.	TGTGCCAGCACCCCCCGCTCCTATAATTCACCCCTCCACTTT	CASTPRSYNSPLHF
TRBJ2-7	.	TRBV6-5	.	TGTGCCAGCATCAATGAAGTTGCGGTCTACGAGCAGTACTTC	CASINEVAVYEQYF
TRBJ2-7	.	TRBV5-8	.	TGTGCCAGCAAAACAGGGCTCTACGAGCAGTACTTC	CASKTGLYEQYF
TRBJ2-7	.	TRBV6-2/TRBV6-3	.	TGTGCCAGCAGTTACTCTATCTCCTACGAGCAGTACTTC	CASSYSISYEQYF
TRBJ2-1	medium-sized	TRBV11-3	TRBD1	TGTGCCAGCAGCCTTCGACAGGGAATCTCCTACAATGAGCAGTTCTTC	CASSLRQGISYNEQFF
TRBJ2-5	few	TRBV5-8	TRBD2	TGTGCCAGCAGCTTGCTGGCGGGGGGACCGTCGGAGACCCAGTACTTC	CASSLLAGGPSETQYF
TRBJ1-1	.	TRBV5-1	TRBD1	TGCGCCAGCGCACCTAGAGGGGGCGACACTGAAGCTTTCTTT	CASAPRGGDTEAFF
TRBJ2-7	.	TRBV5-1	TRBD1	TGCGCCAGCAGCCCCCTACCGGGACAGGTAACCTACGAGCAGTACTTC	CASSPLPGQVTYEQYF
TRBJ1-4	once	TRBV19	.	TGTGCCAGTAGTACCCGAGGAGCCTTGGCTAATGAAAAACTGTTTTTT	CASSTRGALANEKLFF
TRBJ2-7	.	TRBV19	.	TGTGCCAGTAGTATATTAGTCGCGAGCTCCTACGAGCAGTACTTC	CASSILVASSYEQYF
TRBJ2-1	.	TRBV28	.	TGTGCCAGCAGGGGGGGCTCCTACAATGAGCAGTTCTTC	CASRGGSYNEQFF